Presented here are 25 T cell receptor beta chains from one specimen sequenced in a study of CD8 T cells in ankylosing spondylitis (dated 2017 in TCRdb). The library was built by means of 5' RACE. The reads were generated on an Illumina HiSeq 2500. TCRdb applied fastp at Q25 and MiXCR to the public reads, then kept only in-frame beta chains. Here each entry gathers all rows of one CDR3 protein and keeps the most common genes and DNA. In all, the sample holds a few hundred thousand distinct CDR3 sequences, and 15% to 20% of those were seen once. Around 32% of the sample lies in the top ten. Material for sequencing was blood, either unsorted or a sorted T cell fraction (not recorded which). These receptors were collected from a male donor with ankylosing spondylitis or in good health (not recorded which).

The genes are TRBV4-1 and TRBJ2-1; 7 bases line up with TRBD2. From germline, CDR1 is MGHRA and CDR2 YSYEKL. There are 16 residues in the CDR3. The junction had 9 bases not matched to a gene; V was cut back by 0 bases and J by 7 bases. CDR3 nucleotide sequence: TGCGCCAGCAGCCAAGATTTAGGCGGGAGAGTAAATGAGCAGTTCTTC. This translates into CASSQDLGGRVNEQFF.

The chain combines TRBV7-9 with TRBJ2-7; 7 bases are a match to TRBD2. V lost 5 bases, J lost 6 bases, and 10 bases stayed unmatched. The CDR3 is 14 residues long. Germline values: CDR1 SEHNR, CDR2 FQNEAQ (reference sequence). This CDR3 reads CASSAGLVTGEQYF. CDR3 bases: TGTGCCAGCAGCGCCGGACTAGTAACCGGCGAGCAGTACTTC.

This chain links TRBV7-9 with TRBJ2-1; D not resolved. Germline V gene lookup returns CDR1 SEHNR and CDR2 FQNEAQ (reference sequence). Trimming removed 7 bases at V and 9 bases at J, with 10 bases between. The CDR3 runs to 11 residues. The CDR3 sequence is CASTVVAEQFF. DNA of the CDR3: TGTGCCAGCACCGTCGTAGCTGAGCAGTTCTTC. The full variable domain, with the rest looked up from reference TRBV7-9 and TRBJ2-1, is DTGVSQNPRHKITKRGQNVTFRCDPISEHNRLYWYRQTLGQGPEFLTYFQNEAQLEKSRLLSDRFSAERPKGSFSTLEIQRTEQGDSAMYLCASTVVAEQFFGPGTRLTVL.

This clonotype has only one observation. This chain uses TRBV5-6 with TRBJ2-7; D remains unclear. The CDR3 sequence is 14 residues long. V dropped 3 bases and J dropped 2 bases, with 12 bases sitting between them. Germline CDR1 SGHDT, CDR2 YYEEEE. CDR3 protein: CASSSALEPYEQYF. The CDR3 bases are TGTGCCAGCAGCTCCGCCCTCGAGCCCTACGAGCAGTACTTC.

This clonotype was seen a handful of times. The V and J genes are TRBV12-3 or TRBV12-4 and TRBJ1-2; TRBD1 might be the D (5 bases). The CDR3 consists of 13 residues. V gave up 2 bases and J gave up 13 bases, with 17 bases separating them. The chain's CDR3 is CASSLQSGSRGTF. As DNA, the CDR3 is TGTGCCAGCAGTTTACAGTCAGGGTCAAGGGGCACCTTC.

This clonotype was seen repeatedly, ten times or more. The chain joins TRBV5-4 to TRBJ2-5; the D gene is possibly TRBD2 (6 bases). This CDR3 has 15 residues. Germline CDR1 SGHNT, CDR2 YYREEE (reference sequence). The V gene lost 5 bases and the J gene lost 2 bases, with 16 bases spanning the gap. CDR3 in amino acids: CASRGWGESQETQYF. The CDR3 nucleotides read TGTGCCAGCAGAGGGTGGGGGGAGTCTCAAGAGACCCAGTACTTC.

In this sample, this clonotype turned up a few times. This rearrangement joins TRBV11-2 to TRBJ2-5; 8 nucleotides align to TRBD2. The V gene's germline CDR1 is SGHAT and CDR2 FQNNGV. Trimming cost V 4 bases and J 4 bases; bases outside gene matches: 8. This CDR3 region has 15 residues. The CDR3 sequence is CASSYLRTSLETQYF. DNA of the CDR3: TGTGCCAGCAGCTATCTTAGGACTAGCTTAGAGACCCAGTACTTC.

About this clonotype itself: A much bigger clone sits one base away, suggesting this may be a read error. This chain uses TRBV27 with TRBJ2-6; D uncertain. The V gene lost 6 bases and the J gene lost 0 bases, with 6 bases spanning the gap. Germline V gives CDR1 MNHEY, CDR2 SMNVEV (reference sequence). The CDR3 runs to 14 residues. CDR3 sequence (DNA): TGTGCCAGCAGCCACGTCTCTGGGGCCAACGTCCTGACTTTC. This encodes CASSHVSGANVLTF.

The chain couples TRBV2 to TRBJ2-3; 7 positions match TRBD2. V lost 3 bases and J lost 1; bases outside the gene matches: 7. The germline V gene encodes CDR1 SNHLY and CDR2 FYNNEI. This CDR3 spans 16 amino acids. The CDR3 DNA is TGTGCCAGCAGTGAGCTAGCGGAGCCCGGCACAGATACGCAGTATTTT. This gives the protein CASSELAEPGTDTQYF.

The chain couples TRBV20-1 to TRBJ2-7, with 8 positions matching TRBD2. Germline CDR1 DFQATT, CDR2 SNEGSKA (reference sequence). CDR3 length: 15 amino acids. After removal of 0 bases from V and 8 bases from J, the junction contained 12 bases not matched to a gene. The DNA of the CDR3 is TGCAGTGCTAGAGACCCGGGACTAGGGAGAGGCAAGCAGTACTTC. Amino acid sequence: CSARDPGLGRGKQYF.

This chain uses TRBV20-1 with TRBJ2-7, with 7 bases aligning to TRBD2. The length of the CDR3 is 14 residues. V shed 1 base and J 0 bases; nucleotides not matched to a gene: 3. CDR1 and CDR2 from the germline V gene are DFQATT and SNEGSKA (reference sequence). This CDR3 reads CSARALAHSYEQYF. The CDR3 DNA reads TGCAGTGCTAGAGCACTAGCGCACTCCTACGAGCAGTACTTC.

V is TRBV18 and J is TRBJ1-1; D is undetermined. The CDR3 loop spans 11 amino acids. CDR1 is KGHSH, CDR2 LQKENI, per germline. The germline V and J ends were trimmed by 2 bases and 3 bases, with 1 base remaining between them. This CDR3 reads CASSPDTEAFF. The CDR3 coding sequence is TGTGCCAGCTCACCAGACACTGAAGCTTTCTTT.

The chain combines TRBV7-9 with TRBJ2-1, with D unresolved. The V and J ends lost 5 bases and 8 bases respectively, with 16 bases between them. The CDR3 runs to 14 residues. CDR1 and CDR2 (germline): SEHNR, FQNEAQ (reference sequence). In DNA, the CDR3 is TGTGCCAGCAGCCCTCTCTCTGACTTTTATGAGCAGTTCTTC. Translation: CASSPLSDFYEQFF.

This clonotype was detected a few times. The J gene is TRBJ2-7, the V gene TRBV29-1, with 7 bases identical to TRBD1. V lost 6 bases to trimming and J lost 1 base; unmatched junction nucleotides: 9. The length of the CDR3 is 14 residues. The V gene's germline CDR1 is SQVTM and CDR2 ANQGSEA. The CDR3 DNA sequence: TGCAGCGTAGCAGGGGGTTTCGATTCCTACGAGCAGTACTTC. Encoded protein: CSVAGGFDSYEQYF.

The rearrangement joins TRBV12-3 or TRBV12-4 to TRBJ2-7; D is unresolved. This CDR3 comprises 13 residues. Trimming removed 5 bases from V and 0 bases from J, with 8 bases in between. The CDR3 coding sequence is TGTGCCAGCAGTCCACCCCGCTCCTACGAGCAGTACTTC. Translated: CASSPPRSYEQYF.

The chain is built from TRBV20-1 and TRBJ2-7; 11 bases match TRBD2. Germline V gene data show CDR1 as DFQATT and CDR2 as SNEGSKA (reference sequence). Germline trimming cut 1 base from V and 3 bases from J; bases unmatched to any gene: 2. The CDR3 runs to 14 residues. The chain's CDR3 is CSARAGTSGYEQYF. CDR3 DNA sequence: TGCAGTGCTAGAGCCGGGACTAGCGGCTACGAGCAGTACTTC.

This clonotype occurred many times. The rearrangement joins TRBV20-1 to TRBJ2-1, with D unclear. The CDR3 runs to 13 residues. Germline V lookup: CDR1 DFQATT, CDR2 SNEGSKA (reference sequence). Trimming took off 1 base at V and 3 bases at J, with 7 bases between the two ends. This CDR3 is CSARALDYNEQFF. The CDR3 nucleotides are TGCAGTGCTAGAGCCCTAGACTACAATGAGCAGTTCTTC.

This clonotype was found a few times. V usage is TRBV19 and J usage is TRBJ2-7; 11 bases fit TRBD2. CDR3 size: 15 residues. The ends lost 10 bases at V and 3 bases at J; junction bases unmatched: 11. Germline-derived CDR1 and CDR2 are LNHDA and SQIVND (reference sequence). This CDR3 reads CATSALAGEGYEQYF. CDR3 sequence (DNA): TGTGCCACCTCGGCACTAGCGGGAGAGGGCTACGAGCAGTACTTC.

This clonotype appeared many times. The junction and the germline gene differ at one end; a read error may be behind it. This chain connects TRBV7-7 to TRBJ2-5, with 7 bases fitting TRBD2. Germline lookup yields CDR1 SSHAT and CDR2 FNYEAQ (reference sequence). The CDR3 loop spans 18 amino acids. CDR3: CASSLASGLAVNQETQYF. CDR3 DNA: TGTGCTAGCAGCTTAGCGTCCGGGCTAGCGGTAAACCAAGAGACCCAGTACTTC.

Comments on this clonotype: An end of the junction does not agree with germline; a read error may underlie this. The chain couples TRBV12-3 or TRBV12-4 to TRBJ2-1; D is ambiguous. CDR3 size: 12 residues. The CDR3 sequence: CASGPVYNEQIF. In nucleotides, the CDR3 is TGTGCCAGCGGCCCCGTCTACAATGAGCAGATCTTC.

This clonotype has a handful of counts. V is TRBV7-9 and J is TRBJ2-1; tentative D call: TRBD1 (6 bases). The CDR3 has 14 residues. Germline V gene lookup returns CDR1 SEHNR and CDR2 FQNEAQ (reference sequence). V lost 1 base and J 5 bases, leaving 9 bases between the germline ends. The CDR3 nucleotides read TGTGCCAGCAGCTTAGGGGACATGAACAATGAGCAGTTCTTC. Its protein is CASSLGDMNNEQFF.

This clonotype was seen at least ten times. The V and J genes are TRBV29-1 and TRBJ1-1; no firm D call. Trimming took 8 bases from V and 0 from J, leaving 10 bases between them. CDR1 is SQVTM and CDR2 is ANQGSEA in the germline V gene. The CDR3 has 12 amino acids. The CDR3 loop is CSLSTMNTEAFF. Here the CDR3 DNA reads TGCAGCCTCTCCACGATGAACACTGAAGCTTTCTTT.

J is TRBJ2-5 and V is TRBV5-1, with 7 bases that match TRBD1. The germline V gene encodes CDR1 SGHRS and CDR2 YFSETQ. The CDR3 covers 14 residues. Trimming at V came to 4 bases and at J to 3 bases, leaving 6 bases not matched to a gene. The DNA of the CDR3 is TGCGCCAGCAGCGCCTGGGACAGTAAAGAGACCCAGTACTTC. Translated: CASSAWDSKETQYF.

This clonotype was detected ten times or more. The genes are TRBV4-1 and TRBJ1-5; TRBD1 matches 12 bases. Trimming at V came to 0 bases and at J to 6 bases, leaving 6 bases not matched to a gene. The CDR3 is made up of 17 amino acids. Germline V gives CDR1 MGHRA, CDR2 YSYEKL. As DNA, the CDR3 is TGCGCCAGCAGCCAAGATCCGGGACAGGGGGCCGCTCAGCCCCAGCATTTT. This gives the protein CASSQDPGQGAAQPQHF.

This clonotype has a count of ten or more. The chain couples TRBV4-1 to TRBJ2-7; D is uncertain. Looked up from germline, CDR1 is MGHRA and CDR2 is YSYEKL. V was pared by 0 bases and J by 4 bases, with 10 bases between. This CDR3 region has 14 residues. CDR3 bases: TGCGCCAGCAGCCAAGACGGTAGGGAATACGAGCAGTACTTC. Residues: CASSQDGREYEQYF.